This TCR beta chain comes out of a study of graft-versus-host responses after intestinal transplantation (TCRdb year 2021). As for the study more broadly: Multivisceral, liver-intestinal, or isolated intestinal transplants were received by the recipients. Graft-versus-host and host-versus-graft alloreactive T cell clones were tracked in the graft, circulation and bone marrow after intestinal transplantation using bulk TCR-beta CDR3 sequencing. Donor T cell macrochimerism was defined as a peak of at least 4% donor T cells among recipient peripheral blood mononuclear cells. Alloreactive clones were identified by sequencing pre-transplant mixed lymphocyte reaction products and comparing these products with unstimulated pre-transplant donor and recipient T cells. Every recipient was given anti-thymocyte globulin induction, followed by around three years of maintenance tacrolimus and steroids. Rather than being sequenced by the commercial service, samples from a few later patients were sequenced in-house on an Illumina MiSeq and processed with MiXCR. The cohort enrolled 20 to 25 intestinal transplant recipients including one retransplant, and a few patients lacking pretransplant specimens were excluded. Results the study describes overall, beyond this receptor: GvH clones turned up in recipient bone marrow, with some appearing earlier in ileal mucosa or blood, a pattern consistent with an intestinal mucosal origin. Conclusions were limited by the relatively low number and heterogeneity of intestinal transplant patients. Peak levels of circulating GvH clones were associated with declines in HvG clones early after transplant. In the allografts of patients with donor T cell macrochimerism, GvH to HvG T cell clonal ratios were high.

CDR1 and CDR2 were assigned from the germline V gene (reference sequence) as SEHNR and FQNEAQ. Including the terminal cysteine and phenylalanine, the CDR3 comprises 14 residues. Kept here is only the CDR3 DNA, which spans 42 bases and is read in frame from base 1. V trim: 3 bases; J trim: 3 bases; unmatched bases: 0. The protocol used for the library was the immunoSEQ multiplex PCR assay. For most patients, genomic DNA was isolated using the Qiagen DNeasy Blood and Tissue Kit and was shipped frozen to Adaptive Biotechnologies for TCR sequencing. For most patients, high-throughput TCR-beta CDR3 sequencing of genomic DNA was performed by Adaptive Biotechnologies. Per the authors' processing: TCR sequencing data for approximately 19 patients were retrieved from Adaptive's ImmunoSEQ software; a few other patients were processed with MiXCR and VDJtools. To correct CD4 versus CD8 sorting errors, any sequence found in both subsets at a frequency ratio below 5:1 was removed. CDR3 nucleotide sequences shared between donor and recipient were removed because the origin of such sequences could not be assigned. To count as alloreactive, a clone needed at least 2-fold expansion over unstimulated cells and a minimum CFSE-low frequency of 0.002% (template counts) or 0.001% (read counts). Clones detected in sequenced pre-transplant spleen, lymph node, or MLR CFSE-low populations of the donor or recipient were defined as mappable. The cumulative frequency of alloreactive clones was calculated as a percentage of all sequences, weighted by copy number. TCRdb mirrors the immuneACCESS table, restricted to in-frame sequences. Some clones are absent from its copies; in checked studies, under half trace to an unresolved V gene, and the reason for the others is unknown. The V and J calls and clone size are taken from that table; D and trimming were inferred from the DNA. The sample table holds 75,000 to 100,000 clones, of which about nine tenths were seen once. The ten largest account for under 0.2% of the sample.

On this clone: The specificity of this receptor is unknown. The sample holds no much larger clone one base away, and base qualities are not on file.

According to the study, the label for this sample's time point signals: cells obtained before transplantation from donor or recipient. CD3+CD4+ and CD3+CD8+ populations were FACS-sorted from unstimulated pre-transplant donor and recipient cells taken from spleen or lymph nodes. The source is a human donor who was the organ donor for an intestinal transplant. The input for sequencing was unstimulated CD4+ T cells sorted from spleen or lymph node cells, taken before transplant. The chain is made from TRBV7-9 and TRBJ1-4, with 8 bases aligning to TRBD1. The CDR3 protein is CASSLGQANEKLFF. At the DNA level, the sequence is TGTGCCAGCAGCTTGGGACAGGCTAATGAAAAACTGTTTTTT.